The present entry profiles one TCR beta chain with its context. No antigen is known for it. A much larger clone sits a single nucleotide away, making a read error possible. Germline V gene data show CDR1 as SEHNR and CDR2 as FQNEAQ (reference sequence). The CDR3 length is 13 residues. Sampling of bone marrow took place during active disease in every patient. The sample is drawn from a study of read filtering for tumor transcriptome and immune sequencing. As for the study in general: RNA-seq yielded only roughly 75 to 1,300 TCR reads, IR-seq about 4 to 10.27 million.

Molecular barcoded adaptors covering alpha/delta and beta/gamma chains were used on 400 ng RNA. TCRdb redid the calling of the reads with MiXCR, one entry per CDR3 protein. This sample has about 50,000 distinct CDR3 sequences; roughly 19% occur once, and the top ten carry 15% to 17%. Overall study results and limits: The sorted CD138-negative fraction was a mixed bone marrow immune population, not purified T cells. Dropping single-read clonotypes raised IR-seq and RNA-seq shared-clonotype correlation.

The sequence was obtained from a donor at least 40 years old with multiple myeloma. The sequencing input was a population of CD138-negative cells sorted from bone marrow. The chain is built from TRBV7-9 and TRBJ2-2; D perhaps matches TRBD2 (5 bases). CDR3 in amino acids: CASSLGPTGEPFF. CDR3 DNA: TGTGCCAGCAGCCTCGGACCGACCGGGGAGCCGTTTTTT.